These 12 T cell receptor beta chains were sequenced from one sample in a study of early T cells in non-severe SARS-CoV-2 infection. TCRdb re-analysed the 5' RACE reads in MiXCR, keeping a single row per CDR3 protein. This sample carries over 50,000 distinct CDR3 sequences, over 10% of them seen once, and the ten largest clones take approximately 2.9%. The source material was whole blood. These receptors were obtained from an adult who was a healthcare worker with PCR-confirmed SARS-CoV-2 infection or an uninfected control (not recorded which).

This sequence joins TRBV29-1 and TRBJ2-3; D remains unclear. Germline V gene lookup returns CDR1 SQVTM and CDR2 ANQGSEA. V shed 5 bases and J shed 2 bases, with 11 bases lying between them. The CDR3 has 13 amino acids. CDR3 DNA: TGCAGCGTTCCCGAGCTTGCCACAGATACGCAGTATTTT. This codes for CSVPELATDTQYF.

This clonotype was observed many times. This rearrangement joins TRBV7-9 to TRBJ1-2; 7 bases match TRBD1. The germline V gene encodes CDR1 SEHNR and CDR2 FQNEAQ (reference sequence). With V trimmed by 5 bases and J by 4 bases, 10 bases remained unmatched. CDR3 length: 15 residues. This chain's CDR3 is CASSPQRDRPYGYTF. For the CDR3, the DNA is TGTGCCAGCAGCCCACAAAGGGACAGACCCTATGGCTACACCTTC.

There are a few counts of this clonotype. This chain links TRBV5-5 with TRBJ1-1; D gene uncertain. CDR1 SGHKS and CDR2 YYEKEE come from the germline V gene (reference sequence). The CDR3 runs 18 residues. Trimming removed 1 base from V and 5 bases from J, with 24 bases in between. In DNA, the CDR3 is TGTGCCAGCAGCTTGTCTCCCGGGGATCAAGCCTTGAGGACTGAAGCTTTCTTT. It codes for CASSLSPGDQALRTEAFF.

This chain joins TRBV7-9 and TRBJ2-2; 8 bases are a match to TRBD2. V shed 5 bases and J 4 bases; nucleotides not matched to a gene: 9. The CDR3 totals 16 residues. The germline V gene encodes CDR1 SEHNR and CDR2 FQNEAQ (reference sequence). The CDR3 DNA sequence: TGTGCCAGCAGCCTTGGACTAGCAACCTCCACCGGGGAGCTGTTTTTT. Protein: CASSLGLATSTGELFF.

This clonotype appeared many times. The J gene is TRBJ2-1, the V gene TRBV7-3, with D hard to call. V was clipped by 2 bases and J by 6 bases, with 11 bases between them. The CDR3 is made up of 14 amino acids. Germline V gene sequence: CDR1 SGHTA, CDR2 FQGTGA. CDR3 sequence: CASSLGPSFNEQFF. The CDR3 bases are TGTGCCAGCAGCTTAGGTCCCAGCTTCAATGAGCAGTTCTTC. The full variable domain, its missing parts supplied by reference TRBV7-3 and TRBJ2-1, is GAGVSQTPSNKVTEKGKYVELRCDPISGHTALYWYRQSLGQGPEFLIYFQGTGAADDSGLPNDRFFAVRPEGSVSTLKIQRTERGDSAVYLCASSLGPSFNEQFFGPGTRLTVL.

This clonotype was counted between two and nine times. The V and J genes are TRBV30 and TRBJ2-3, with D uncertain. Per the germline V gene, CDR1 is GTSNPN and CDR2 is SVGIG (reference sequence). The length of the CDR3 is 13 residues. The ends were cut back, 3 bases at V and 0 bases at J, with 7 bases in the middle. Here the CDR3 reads CAWRTASTDTQYF. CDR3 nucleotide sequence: TGTGCCTGGAGGACGGCCAGCACAGATACGCAGTATTTT.

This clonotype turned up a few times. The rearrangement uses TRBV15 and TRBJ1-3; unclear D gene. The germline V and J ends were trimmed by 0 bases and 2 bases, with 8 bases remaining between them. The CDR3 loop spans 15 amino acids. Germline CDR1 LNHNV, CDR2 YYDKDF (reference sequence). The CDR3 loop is CATSRDRNPGNTIYF. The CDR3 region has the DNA TGTGCCACCAGCAGAGACAGGAACCCTGGAAACACCATATATTTT.

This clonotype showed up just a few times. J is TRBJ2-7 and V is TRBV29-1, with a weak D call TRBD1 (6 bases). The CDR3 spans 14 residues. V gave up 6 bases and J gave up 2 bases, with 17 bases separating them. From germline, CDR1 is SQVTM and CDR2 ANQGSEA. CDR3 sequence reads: CSVEYRDLPYEQYF. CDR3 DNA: TGCAGCGTAGAATACAGGGACCTCCCCTACGAGCAGTACTTC.

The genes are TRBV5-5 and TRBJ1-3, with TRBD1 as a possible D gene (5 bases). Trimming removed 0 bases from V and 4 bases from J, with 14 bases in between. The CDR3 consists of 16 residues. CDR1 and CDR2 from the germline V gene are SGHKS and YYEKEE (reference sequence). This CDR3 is CASSLAGGVGGNTIYF. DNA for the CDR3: TGTGCCAGCAGCTTGGCAGGAGGGGTCGGAGGAAACACCATATATTTT.

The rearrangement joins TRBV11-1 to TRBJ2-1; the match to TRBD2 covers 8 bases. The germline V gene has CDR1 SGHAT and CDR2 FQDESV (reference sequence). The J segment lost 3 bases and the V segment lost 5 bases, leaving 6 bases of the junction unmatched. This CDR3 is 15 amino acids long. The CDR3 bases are TGTGCCAGCAGCCTCGCACTAGCGGTCTACAATGAGCAGTTCTTC. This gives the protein CASSLALAVYNEQFF.

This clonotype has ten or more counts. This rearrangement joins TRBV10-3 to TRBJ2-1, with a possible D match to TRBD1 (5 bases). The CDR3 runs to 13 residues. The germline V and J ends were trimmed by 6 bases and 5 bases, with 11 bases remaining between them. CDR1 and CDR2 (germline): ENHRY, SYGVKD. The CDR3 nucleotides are TGTGCCATCAGACCGACAGTGAACAATGAGCAGTTCTTC. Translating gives CAIRPTVNNEQFF.

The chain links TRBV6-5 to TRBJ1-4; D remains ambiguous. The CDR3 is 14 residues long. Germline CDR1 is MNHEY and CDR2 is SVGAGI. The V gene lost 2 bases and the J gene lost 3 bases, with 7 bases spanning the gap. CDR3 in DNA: TGTGCCAGCAGTTACGCGGGCCCTAATGAAAAACTGTTTTTT. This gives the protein CASSYAGPNEKLFF.